Following are 12 T cell receptor beta chains from one sample sequenced in a study of T cell repertoires in cytomegalovirus infection. Antigens of these TCRs are unknown. Using its own MiXCR run on the reads, TCRdb lists one record per CDR3 protein. The sample carries 80,000 or so distinct CDR3 sequences, approximately 42% recorded once. This specimen was CD8+ T cells from cultured PBMCs, taken from culture after CMV antigen stimulation. These receptors were obtained from a human donor in good health (CMV status not recorded). Some clones in this sample may be carry-over from other donors' samples.

The chain joins TRBV19 to TRBJ2-1; 12 bases are a match to TRBD2. The V gene's germline CDR1 is LNHDA and CDR2 SQIVND (reference sequence). This CDR3 is 17 amino acids long. Trimming removed 2 bases from V and 6 bases from J; junction bases left unmatched: 8. CDR3 amino acids: CASSILAGGLAGNEQFF. As DNA, the CDR3 is TGTGCCAGTAGTATACTAGCGGGGGGGCTAGCGGGCAATGAGCAGTTCTTC.

The chain recombines TRBV7-2 with TRBJ1-3; 10 bases align to TRBD1. Germline V gives CDR1 SGHTA, CDR2 FQGNSA. Germline trimming cut 0 bases from V and 0 bases from J; bases unmatched to any gene: 5. This CDR3 has 18 residues. The CDR3 loop is CASSLAPRQGASGNTIYF. DNA for the CDR3: TGTGCCAGCAGCTTAGCGCCCAGACAGGGGGCCTCTGGAAACACCATATATTTT.

Regarding this clonotype: The junction departs from germline at one end; a sequencing error may be responsible. The gene calls are TRBV7-6 and TRBJ2-7, with 7 bases aligning to TRBD1. Germline CDR1 is SGHVS and CDR2 is FNYEAQ. CDR3 size: 18 residues. CDR3 bases: TGTACCAGCAGCTCGGACAGGTCCCCGTATCCCCTCTCCTACGAGCAGTACTTC. Protein product: CTSSSDRSPYPLSYEQYF.

This clonotype was seen a handful of times. The chain is built from TRBV7-6 and TRBJ2-3, with D perhaps TRBD2 (5 bases). Per germline, CDR1 SGHVS and CDR2 FNYEAQ. The germline V and J ends were trimmed by 2 bases and 4 bases, with 10 bases remaining between them. The CDR3 consists of 14 residues. The CDR3 loop is CASSLRTQSDTQYF. For the CDR3, the DNA is TGTGCCAGCAGCTTAAGGACTCAATCAGATACGCAGTATTTT.

This chain connects TRBV5-6 to TRBJ1-6, with D possibly being TRBD1 (5 bases). The CDR3 is 16 residues long. Trimming removed 0 bases at V and 4 bases at J, with 11 bases between. Germline V lookup: CDR1 SGHDT, CDR2 YYEEEE. In DNA, the CDR3 is TGTGCCAGCAGCTTGGAGAGGGGACTATATAATTCACCCCTCCACTTT. Protein: CASSLERGLYNSPLHF. Using reference TRBV5-6 and TRBJ1-6 for the parts outside the CDR3, the full variable domain is DAGVTQSPTHLIKTRGQQVTLRCSPKSGHDTVSWYQQALGQGPQFIFQYYEEEERQRGNFPDRFSGHQFPNYSSELNVNALLLGDSALYLCASSLERGLYNSPLHFGNGTRLTVT.

This clonotype was recorded a few times. The chain couples TRBV6-6 to TRBJ1-5; the D gene is possibly TRBD1 (5 bases). V was cut by 8 bases and J by 5 bases, with 22 bases left in between. Germline CDR1 is MNHNY and CDR2 is SVGAGI (reference sequence). The CDR3 consists of 16 residues. The DNA of the CDR3 is TGTGCCAGCGCCATCAAAAGGGGCGAGGGAGATCAGCCCCAGCATTTT. It translates to CASAIKRGEGDQPQHF.

The gene calls are TRBV11-2 and TRBJ1-3; 7 nucleotides line up with TRBD1. Germline CDR1 and CDR2: SGHAT and FQNNGV. V lost 2 bases and J lost 4; bases outside the gene matches: 5. The CDR3 spans 15 residues. The CDR3 here is CASSLSPGGGNTIYF. The CDR3 DNA reads as TGTGCCAGCAGCTTATCACCAGGGGGAGGAAACACCATATATTTT.

This rearrangement joins TRBV6-1 to TRBJ2-7, with a tentative D call TRBD1 (6 bases). Trimming took 8 bases from V and 3 from J, leaving 17 bases between them. Per the germline V gene, CDR1 is MNHNS and CDR2 is SASEGT. The CDR3 loop spans 14 amino acids. CDR3 sequence (DNA): TGTGCCAGCCAAATGGGAGAGGGGGTCTACGAGCAGTACTTC. Protein: CASQMGEGVYEQYF.

This chain links TRBV7-9 with TRBJ1-2; 8 nucleotides agree with TRBD1. The J segment lost 6 bases and the V segment lost 3 bases, leaving 12 bases of the junction unmatched. From germline, CDR1 is SEHNR and CDR2 FQNEAQ (reference sequence). There are 16 residues in the CDR3. The CDR3: CASSFWAGGDRNGYTF. The CDR3 DNA sequence: TGTGCCAGCAGCTTTTGGGCAGGGGGCGATAGGAATGGCTACACCTTC. Full variable domain (missing parts from reference TRBV7-9 and TRBJ1-2): DTGVSQNPRHKITKRGQNVTFRCDPISEHNRLYWYRQTLGQGPEFLTYFQNEAQLEKSRLLSDRFSAERPKGSFSTLEIQRTEQGDSAMYLCASSFWAGGDRNGYTFGSGTRLTVV.

The chain has TRBV6-6 and TRBJ2-1; TRBD1 matches 7 bases. The V segment lost 2 bases and the J segment 2 bases; nucleotides outside the gene matches: 15. CDR1 is MNHNY, CDR2 SVGAGI, per germline (reference sequence). CDR3 size: 19 residues. The CDR3 coding sequence is TGTGCCAGCAGTTACCGAGGGACAGAACAACTCCGTCCCTACAATGAGCAGTTCTTC. Translation gives CASSYRGTEQLRPYNEQFF.

This clonotype has a handful of counts. The chain employs TRBV7-2 and TRBJ1-1, with D unresolved. This CDR3 is 15 amino acids long. V shed 5 bases and J shed 4 bases, with 17 bases lying between them. The germline gives CDR1 SGHTA, CDR2 FQGNSA. The CDR3 is CASSPRGGLGTEAFF. DNA of the CDR3: TGTGCCAGCAGCCCCCGAGGAGGGCTTGGCACTGAAGCTTTCTTT.

The chain carries TRBV4-3 and TRBJ1-1, with a tentative D call TRBD1 (5 bases). Trimming took 0 bases from V and 3 from J, leaving 8 bases between them. The CDR3 length is 14 residues. Germline V lookup: CDR1 LGHNA, CDR2 YSLEER. CDR3 loop: CASSQDVRDTEAFF. As DNA, the CDR3 is TGCGCCAGCAGCCAAGATGTCAGGGACACTGAAGCTTTCTTT.